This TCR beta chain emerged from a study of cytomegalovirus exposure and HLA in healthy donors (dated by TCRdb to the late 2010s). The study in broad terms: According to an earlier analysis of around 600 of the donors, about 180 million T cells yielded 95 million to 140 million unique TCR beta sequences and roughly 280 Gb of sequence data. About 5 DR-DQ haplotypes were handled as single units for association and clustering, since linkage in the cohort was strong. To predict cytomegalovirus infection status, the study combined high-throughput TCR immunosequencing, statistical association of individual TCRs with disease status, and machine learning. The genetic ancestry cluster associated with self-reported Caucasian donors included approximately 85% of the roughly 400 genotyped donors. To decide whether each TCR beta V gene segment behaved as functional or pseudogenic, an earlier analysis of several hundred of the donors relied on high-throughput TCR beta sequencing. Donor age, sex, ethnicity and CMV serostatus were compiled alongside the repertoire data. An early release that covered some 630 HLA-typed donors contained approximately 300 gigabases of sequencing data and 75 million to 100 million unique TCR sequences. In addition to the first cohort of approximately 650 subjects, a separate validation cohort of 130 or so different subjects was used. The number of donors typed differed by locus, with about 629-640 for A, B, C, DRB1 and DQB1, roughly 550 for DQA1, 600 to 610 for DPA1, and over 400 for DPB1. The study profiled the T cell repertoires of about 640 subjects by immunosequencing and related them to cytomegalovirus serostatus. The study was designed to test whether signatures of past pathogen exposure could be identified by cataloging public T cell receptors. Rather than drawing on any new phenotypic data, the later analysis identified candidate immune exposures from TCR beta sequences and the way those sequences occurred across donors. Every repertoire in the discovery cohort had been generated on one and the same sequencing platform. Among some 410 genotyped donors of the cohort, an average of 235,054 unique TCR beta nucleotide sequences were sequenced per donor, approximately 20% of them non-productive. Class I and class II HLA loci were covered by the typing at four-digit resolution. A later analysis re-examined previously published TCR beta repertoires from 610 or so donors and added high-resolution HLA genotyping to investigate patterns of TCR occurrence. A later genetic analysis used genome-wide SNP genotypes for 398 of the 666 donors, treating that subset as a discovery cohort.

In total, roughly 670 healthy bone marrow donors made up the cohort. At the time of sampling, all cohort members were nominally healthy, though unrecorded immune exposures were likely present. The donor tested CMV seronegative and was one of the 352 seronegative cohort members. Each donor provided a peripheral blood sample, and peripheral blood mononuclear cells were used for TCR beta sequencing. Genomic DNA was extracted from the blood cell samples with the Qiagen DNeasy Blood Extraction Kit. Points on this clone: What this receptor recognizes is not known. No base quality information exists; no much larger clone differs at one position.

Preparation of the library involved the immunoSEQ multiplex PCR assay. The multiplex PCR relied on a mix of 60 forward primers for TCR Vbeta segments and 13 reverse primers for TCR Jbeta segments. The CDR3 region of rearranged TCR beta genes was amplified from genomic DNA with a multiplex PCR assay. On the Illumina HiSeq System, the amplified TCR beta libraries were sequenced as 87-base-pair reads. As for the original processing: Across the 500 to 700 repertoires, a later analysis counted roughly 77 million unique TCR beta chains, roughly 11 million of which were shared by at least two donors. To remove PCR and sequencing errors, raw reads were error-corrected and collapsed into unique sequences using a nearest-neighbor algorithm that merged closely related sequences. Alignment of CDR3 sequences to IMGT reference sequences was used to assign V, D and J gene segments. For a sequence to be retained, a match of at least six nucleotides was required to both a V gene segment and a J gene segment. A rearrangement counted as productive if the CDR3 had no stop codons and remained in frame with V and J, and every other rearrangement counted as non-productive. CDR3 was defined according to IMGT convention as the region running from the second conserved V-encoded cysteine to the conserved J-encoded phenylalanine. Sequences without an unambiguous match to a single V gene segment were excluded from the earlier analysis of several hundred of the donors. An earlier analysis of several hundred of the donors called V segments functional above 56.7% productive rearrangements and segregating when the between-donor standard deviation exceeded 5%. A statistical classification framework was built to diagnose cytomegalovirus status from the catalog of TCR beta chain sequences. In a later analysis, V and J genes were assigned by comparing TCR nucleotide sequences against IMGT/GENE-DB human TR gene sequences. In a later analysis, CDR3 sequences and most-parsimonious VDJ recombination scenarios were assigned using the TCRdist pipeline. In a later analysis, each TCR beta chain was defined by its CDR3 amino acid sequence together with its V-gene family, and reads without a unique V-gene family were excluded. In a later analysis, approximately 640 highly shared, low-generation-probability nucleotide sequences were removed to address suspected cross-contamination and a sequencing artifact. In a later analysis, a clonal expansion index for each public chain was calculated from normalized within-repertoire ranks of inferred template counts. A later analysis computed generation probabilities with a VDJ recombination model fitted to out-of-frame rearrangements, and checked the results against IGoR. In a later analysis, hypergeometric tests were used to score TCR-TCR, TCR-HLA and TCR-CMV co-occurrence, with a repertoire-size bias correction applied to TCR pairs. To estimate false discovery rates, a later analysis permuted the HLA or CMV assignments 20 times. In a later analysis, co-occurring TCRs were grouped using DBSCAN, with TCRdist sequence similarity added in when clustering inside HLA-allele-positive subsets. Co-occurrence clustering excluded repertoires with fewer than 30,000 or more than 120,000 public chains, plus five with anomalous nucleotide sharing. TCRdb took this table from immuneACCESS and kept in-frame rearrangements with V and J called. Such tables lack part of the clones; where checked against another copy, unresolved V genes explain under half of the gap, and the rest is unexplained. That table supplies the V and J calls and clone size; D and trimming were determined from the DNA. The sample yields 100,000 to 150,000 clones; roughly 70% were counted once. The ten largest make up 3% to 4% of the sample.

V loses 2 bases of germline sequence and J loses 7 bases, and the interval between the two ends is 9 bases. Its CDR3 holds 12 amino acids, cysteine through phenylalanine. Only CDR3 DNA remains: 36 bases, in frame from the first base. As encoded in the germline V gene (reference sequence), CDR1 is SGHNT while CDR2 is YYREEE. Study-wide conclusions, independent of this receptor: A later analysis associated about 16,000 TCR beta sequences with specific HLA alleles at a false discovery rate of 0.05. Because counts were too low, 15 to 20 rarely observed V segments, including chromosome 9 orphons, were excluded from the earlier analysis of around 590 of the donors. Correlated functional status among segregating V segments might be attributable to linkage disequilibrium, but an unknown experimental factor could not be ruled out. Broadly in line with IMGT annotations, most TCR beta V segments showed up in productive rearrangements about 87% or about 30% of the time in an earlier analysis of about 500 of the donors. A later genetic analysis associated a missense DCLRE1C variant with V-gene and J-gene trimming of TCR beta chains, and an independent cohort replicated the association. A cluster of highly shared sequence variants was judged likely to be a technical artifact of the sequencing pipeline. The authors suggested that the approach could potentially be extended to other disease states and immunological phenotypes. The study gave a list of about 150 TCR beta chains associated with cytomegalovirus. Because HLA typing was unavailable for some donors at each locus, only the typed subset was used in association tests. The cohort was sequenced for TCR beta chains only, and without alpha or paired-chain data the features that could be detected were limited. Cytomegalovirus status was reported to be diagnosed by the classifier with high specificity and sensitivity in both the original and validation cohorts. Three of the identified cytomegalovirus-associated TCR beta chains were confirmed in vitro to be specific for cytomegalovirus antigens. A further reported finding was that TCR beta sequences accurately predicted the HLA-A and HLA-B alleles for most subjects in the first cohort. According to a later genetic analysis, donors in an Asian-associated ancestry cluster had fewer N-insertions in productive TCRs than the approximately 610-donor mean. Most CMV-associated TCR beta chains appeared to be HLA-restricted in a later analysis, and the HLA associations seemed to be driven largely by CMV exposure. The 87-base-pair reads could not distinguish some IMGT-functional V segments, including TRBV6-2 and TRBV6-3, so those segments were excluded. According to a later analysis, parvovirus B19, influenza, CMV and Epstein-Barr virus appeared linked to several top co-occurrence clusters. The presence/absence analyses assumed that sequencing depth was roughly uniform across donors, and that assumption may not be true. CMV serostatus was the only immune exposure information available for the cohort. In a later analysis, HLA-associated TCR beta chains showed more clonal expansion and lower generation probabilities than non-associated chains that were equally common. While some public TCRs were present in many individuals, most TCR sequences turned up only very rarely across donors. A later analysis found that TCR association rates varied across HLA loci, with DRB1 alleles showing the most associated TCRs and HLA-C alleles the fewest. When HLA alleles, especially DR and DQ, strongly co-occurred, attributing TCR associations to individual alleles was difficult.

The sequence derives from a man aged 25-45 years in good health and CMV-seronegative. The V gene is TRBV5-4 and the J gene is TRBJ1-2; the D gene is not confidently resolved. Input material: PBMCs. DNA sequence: TGTGCCAGCAGCTTACCTCCCAGTGGCTACACCTTC. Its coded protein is CASSLPPSGYTF. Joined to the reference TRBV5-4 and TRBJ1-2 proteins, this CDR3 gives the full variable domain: ETGVTQSPTHLIKTRGQQVTLRCSSQSGHNTVSWYQQALGQGPQFIFQYYREEENGRGNFPPRFSGLQFPNYSSELNVNALELDDSALYLCASSLPPSGYTFGSGTRLTVV.